The 20 T cell receptor beta chains given below trace back to one sample, sequenced in a study of blood T cell repertoires in COVID-19. Some clones are missing from TCRdb's copy, which holds only in-frame ones; the method was immunoSEQ multiplex PCR. The sample lists 280,000 or so clones, around 88% occurring once. The material sequenced was peripheral blood. Source of these receptors: a woman aged 25 to 39 who had recovered from COVID-19.

CDR3 sequence reads: CAIKHEAKLFF. CDR3 coding DNA: TGTGCCATCAAGCACGAAGCAAAACTGTTTTTT. The rearrangement joins TRBV12-3 or TRBV12-4 to TRBJ1-4; D is unresolved. The CDR3 totals 11 residues. Trimming shortened V by 10 bases and J by 10 bases, and 13 bases separated the two germline ends.

The chain links TRBV5-5 to TRBJ1-1; D remains ambiguous. The CDR3 runs to 13 residues. With 4 bases removed from V and 2 bases from J, the gap between germline ends came to 9 bases. Germline CDR1 reads SGHKS; CDR2 reads YYEKEE (reference sequence). The CDR3 region has the DNA TGTGCCAGCAGCCCTGGCCCCAACACTGAAGCTTTCTTT. This gives the protein CASSPGPNTEAFF. The variable domain in full, completed from reference TRBV5-5 and TRBJ1-1, reads DAGVTQSPTHLIKTRGQQVTLRCSPISGHKSVSWYQQVLGQGPQFIFQYYEKEERGRGNFPDRFSARQFPNYSSELNVNALLLGDSALYLCASSPGPNTEAFFGQGTRLTVV.

The chain joins TRBV6-5 to TRBJ2-2; a possible D gene is TRBD1 (5 bases). With 5 bases removed from V and 6 bases from J, the gap between germline ends came to 13 bases. Germline CDR1 and CDR2: MNHEY and SVGAGI. This CDR3 region has 14 residues. The CDR3 here is CASSPQGRAGELFF. The CDR3 region has the DNA TGTGCCAGCAGTCCCCAGGGTAGGGCCGGGGAGCTGTTTTTT.

The sample holds a few counts of this clone. This sequence joins TRBV7-9 and TRBJ1-6; D is unresolved. Trimming removed 2 bases at V and 9 bases at J, with 5 bases between. CDR1 is SEHNR, CDR2 FQNEAQ, per germline (reference sequence). The CDR3 loop spans 12 amino acids. The CDR3 loop is CASSLSGSPLHF. The DNA for the CDR3 is TGTGCCAGCAGCTTATCCGGTTCACCCCTCCACTTT.

This sequence joins TRBV29-1 and TRBJ2-2; no definite D call. With 1 base removed from V and 0 bases from J, the gap between germline ends came to 3 bases. This CDR3 contains 13 residues. Per the germline V gene, CDR1 is SQVTM and CDR2 is ANQGSEA. As DNA, the CDR3 is TGCAGCGTTGAAGCCGCGAACACCGGGGAGCTGTTTTTT. The encoded protein is CSVEAANTGELFF.

The V gene is TRBV7-9, the J gene TRBJ1-4; D is uncertain. Trimming took off 6 bases at V and 1 base at J, with 12 bases between the two ends. CDR3 size: 15 residues. CDR1 is SEHNR, CDR2 FQNEAQ, per germline (reference sequence). CDR3 sequence (DNA): TGTGCCAGCAGTCCCGGACTGGGAACTAATGAAAAACTGTTTTTT. This translates into CASSPGLGTNEKLFF.

The chain is built from TRBV7-9 and TRBJ2-7; D is possibly TRBD1 (5 bases). The CDR3 is 14 residues long. V was trimmed by 6 bases and J by 2 bases, leaving 14 bases between them. Looked up from germline, CDR1 is SEHNR and CDR2 is FQNEAQ (reference sequence). The CDR3 DNA sequence: TGTGCCAGCAGTAAGACAGCAAACCCCTACGAGCAGTACTTC. It is translated as CASSKTANPYEQYF. Filled out from reference TRBV7-9 and TRBJ2-7, the complete variable domain reads DTGVSQNPRHKITKRGQNVTFRCDPISEHNRLYWYRQTLGQGPEFLTYFQNEAQLEKSRLLSDRFSAERPKGSFSTLEIQRTEQGDSAMYLCASSKTANPYEQYFGPGTRLTVT.

The CDR3 here is CASSVAGQTYEQYF. In nucleotides, the CDR3 is TGTGCCAGCAGCGTAGCGGGACAGACCTACGAGCAGTACTTC. The chain has TRBV9 and TRBJ2-7; 7 positions agree with TRBD1. Germline V gene data show CDR1 as SGDLS and CDR2 as YYNGEE. The ends lost 0 bases at V and 2 bases at J; junction bases unmatched: 2. The CDR3 extends over 14 amino acids.

V is TRBV5-1 and J is TRBJ1-6, with D uncertain. Trimming stripped 0 bases from V and 5 bases from J, with 12 bases between. Germline CDR1 and CDR2: SGHRS and YFSETQ. The CDR3 is 16 residues long. Here the CDR3 DNA reads TGCGCCAGCAGCTTGGGGCCCCGCCCCGATAATTCACCCCTCCACTTT. Translating it yields CASSLGPRPDNSPLHF. Together with reference TRBV5-1 and TRBJ1-6, the CDR3 gives the full variable domain: KAGVTQTPRYLIKTRGQQVTLSCSPISGHRSVSWYQQTPGQGLQFLFEYFSETQRNKGNFPGRFSGRQFSNSRSEMNVSTLELGDSALYLCASSLGPRPDNSPLHFGNGTRLTVT.

The chain uses TRBV3-1 (or the pseudogene TRBV3-2) and TRBJ1-2; D is uncertain. The CDR3 extends over 15 amino acids. Germline V CDR1 and CDR2: LGHDT, YNNKEL (reference sequence). V shed 4 bases and J shed 0 bases, with 12 bases lying between them. CDR3 DNA: TGTGCCAGCAGCCCGACCGACCTAGCTAACTATGGCTACACCTTC. This encodes CASSPTDLANYGYTF.

The rearrangement uses TRBV7-8 and TRBJ2-2, with D possibly being TRBD2 (6 bases). Germline V gene data show CDR1 as SGHVS and CDR2 as FQNEAQ. The V gene lost 5 bases and the J gene lost 3 bases, with 22 bases spanning the gap. The CDR3 spans 18 residues. This CDR3 reads CASSPQWGVDDYTGELFF. The CDR3 DNA follows: TGTGCCAGCAGCCCCCAATGGGGGGTTGACGATTACACCGGGGAGCTGTTTTTT. The full variable domain, its missing parts supplied by reference TRBV7-8 and TRBJ2-2, is GAGVSQSPRYKVAKRGQDVALRCDPISGHVSLFWYQQALGQGPEFLTYFQNEAQLDKSGLPSDRFFAERPEGSVSTLKIQRTQQEDSAVYLCASSPQWGVDDYTGELFFGEGSRLTVL.

The chain combines TRBV19 with TRBJ2-1; tentative D call: TRBD2 (5 bases). V lost 4 bases, J lost 10 bases, and 23 bases lay in between. This CDR3 has 16 residues. Germline CDR1 LNHDA, CDR2 SQIVND (reference sequence). CDR3: CASSTNTRSYTIEQFF. CDR3 DNA: TGTGCCAGTAGTACTAACACTAGAAGTTATACAATCGAGCAGTTCTTC.

This clone was seen just once. CDR3 sequence (DNA): TGCACCAGCAGCCAGGCCGGAGGTTTCGATCCTGAAGCTTTCTTT. This translates into CTSSQAGGFDPEAFF. The chain couples TRBV1 to TRBJ1-1. TRBV1 is flagged as a pseudogene. The CDR3 is 15 residues long.

The chain is built from TRBV11-3 and TRBJ2-2; D remains ambiguous. The germline CDR1 and CDR2 sequences are SGHNT and YENEEA. The CDR3 is 13 amino acids. V gave up 5 bases and J gave up 6 bases, with 10 bases separating them. This chain's CDR3 is CASSRLRAGELFF. The CDR3 coding sequence is TGTGCCAGCAGCCGTCTACGAGCCGGGGAGCTGTTTTTT. The whole variable domain, remainder taken from reference TRBV11-3 and TRBJ2-2, is EAGVVQSPRYKIIEKKQPVAFWCNPISGHNTLYWYLQNLGQGPELLIRYENEEAVDDSQLPKDRFSAERLKGVDSTLKIQPAELGDSAVYLCASSRLRAGELFFGEGSRLTVL.

This chain joins TRBV20-1 and TRBJ1-4; no reliable D call. CDR3 length: 11 residues. The V end was cut by 3 bases, the J end by 8 bases, with 7 bases between. Germline-derived CDR1 and CDR2 are DFQATT and SNEGSKA (reference sequence). CDR3 coding DNA: TGCAGTGCTAGTCGGGTGGAAAAACTGTTTTTT. It yields the protein CSASRVEKLFF.

V gene TRBV7-8 combines with J gene TRBJ2-7; 11 bases line up with TRBD1. Germline assignment: CDR1 SGHVS and CDR2 FQNEAQ. With V trimmed by 6 bases and J by 2 bases, 12 bases remained unmatched. The CDR3 runs 17 residues. The CDR3 nucleotides are TGTGCCAGCAGTAAAAGAACACCGGGACAGGGGGCCTACGAGCAGTACTTC. Its translation is CASSKRTPGQGAYEQYF.

The chain uses TRBV10-3 and TRBJ2-7, with TRBD1 identical over 9 bases. Germline values: CDR1 ENHRY, CDR2 SYGVKD. The CDR3 covers 15 residues. Losses at the gene ends were 6 bases for V and 0 bases for J; bases not matched to a gene: 6. The CDR3 here is CAIRDRDRDSYEQYF. The CDR3 DNA is TGTGCCATCAGAGACCGGGACAGGGACTCCTACGAGCAGTACTTC.

The genes are TRBV28 and TRBJ1-2; TRBD1 is a possible D gene (5 bases). Germline CDR1 MDHEN, CDR2 SYDVKM. The CDR3 length is 13 residues. V gave up 7 bases and J gave up 7 bases, with 16 bases separating them. In DNA form, the CDR3 reads TGTGCCAGCACCCTGGGGGGTAAAAGTGGCTACACCTTC. This codes for CASTLGGKSGYTF.

This clone was seen more than once but under ten times. The chain is built from TRBV24-1 and TRBJ2-7, with 9 nucleotides matching TRBD2. V was pared by 6 bases and J by 12 bases, with 14 bases of the junction left unmatched. The CDR3 extends over 14 amino acids. Germline CDR1 KGHDR, CDR2 SFDVKD. Here the CDR3 reads CATSLAGRATGAYF. The CDR3 DNA sequence: TGTGCCACCAGTCTAGCGGGAAGGGCCACCGGGGCGTACTTC.

The chain couples TRBV14 to TRBJ2-3; TRBD1 aligns across 8 bases. Germline V gene sequence: CDR1 SGHDN, CDR2 FVKESK. The CDR3 is made up of 16 amino acids. With 4 bases clipped from V and 5 bases from J, the junction kept 11 bases outside the gene matches. The CDR3 DNA sequence: TGTGCCAGCAGCCCGCGCGCGGACAGGGTCTTAGATACGCAGTATTTT. It encodes CASSPRADRVLDTQYF.